Presented here are 24 T cell receptor beta chains from one specimen sequenced in a study of OX40 agonist ivuxolimab in advanced cancers. Clones were sequenced by immunoSEQ multiplex PCR, and TCRdb holds only the in-frame ones, with some missing. The table records about 60,000 clones, around nine tenths of them present only once. The sample in question was CD4+ or CD8+ T cells sorted from blood, obtained in a trial of the OX40 agonist ivuxolimab. Receptor source: an adult with an advanced solid tumor such as melanoma, head and neck, liver or kidney cancer.

The chain recombines TRBV29-1 with TRBJ1-1; perhaps TRBD1 as D (5 bases). Trimming took 4 bases from V and 1 from J, leaving 16 bases between them. The CDR3 is made up of 15 amino acids. Germline V lookup: CDR1 SQVTM, CDR2 ANQGSEA. The CDR3 reads CSVVPRGGGNTEAFF. DNA for the CDR3: TGCAGCGTTGTCCCCCGGGGCGGGGGGAACACTGAAGCTTTCTTT. Drawing the rest from reference TRBV29-1 and TRBJ1-1, the complete variable domain is SAVISQKPSRDICQRGTSLTIQCQVDSQVTMMFWYRQQPGQSLTLIATANQGSEATYESGFVIDKFPISRPNLTFSTLTVSNMSPEDSSIYLCSVVPRGGGNTEAFFGQGTRLTVV.

V and J are TRBV5-4 and TRBJ1-1; tentatively, D is TRBD1 (5 bases). This CDR3 contains 16 residues. Germline values: CDR1 SGHNT, CDR2 YYREEE (reference sequence). The V gene lost 4 bases and the J gene lost 0 bases, with 16 bases spanning the gap. The CDR3 reads CASSPSPGVVNTEAFF. DNA of the CDR3: TGTGCCAGCAGCCCCTCTCCGGGGGTGGTGAACACTGAAGCTTTCTTT. The whole variable domain, filled in from reference TRBV5-4 and TRBJ1-1, reads ETGVTQSPTHLIKTRGQQVTLRCSSQSGHNTVSWYQQALGQGPQFIFQYYREEENGRGNFPPRFSGLQFPNYSSELNVNALELDDSALYLCASSPSPGVVNTEAFFGQGTRLTVV.

The chain employs TRBV19 and TRBJ2-2; D not certain. This CDR3 is 15 amino acids long. Deletions cut 3 bases from V and 2 bases from J, with 10 bases between. From germline, CDR1 is LNHDA and CDR2 SQIVND (reference sequence). This CDR3 reads CASSISRANTGELFF. In nucleotides, the CDR3 is TGTGCCAGTAGTATCTCCCGGGCCAACACCGGGGAGCTGTTTTTT.

The chain uses TRBV5-1 and TRBJ2-4; the match to TRBD1 covers 7 bases. The CDR3 sequence is 18 residues long. Germline CDR1 and CDR2: SGHRS and YFSETQ. The V gene end was trimmed by 5 bases and the J gene end by 1 base; junction bases not matched to a gene: 15. The CDR3 DNA sequence: TGCGCCAGCAGTTCCGGGACAGTCCCTAGGAGGGCCAAAAACATTCAGTACTTC. Translation gives CASSSGTVPRRAKNIQYF.

The gene calls are TRBV7-2 and TRBJ1-3; tentative D call: TRBD1 (5 bases). Between the trimmed V and J ends, which lost 5 bases and 0 bases, there was a span of 8 bases. Germline lookup yields CDR1 SGHTA and CDR2 FQGNSA. This CDR3 spans 14 amino acids. In DNA, the CDR3 is TGTGCCAGCAGCCCACAGGCCTCTGGAAACACCATATATTTT. Amino acids: CASSPQASGNTIYF.

In regard to this clone: A junction end diverges from the germline sequence, so it may reflect a read error. The V call is TRBV28, the J call TRBJ1-4, with D hard to call. CDR1 is MDHEN and CDR2 is SYDVKM in the germline V gene. CDR3 length: 10 residues. CDR3 amino acids: CASLDEKLFF. DNA for the CDR3: TGTGCCAGCCTGGATGAGAAACTGTTTTTT.

The chain has TRBV7-2 and TRBJ2-5, with D tentatively TRBD1 (8 bases). V gave up 5 bases and J gave up 4 bases, with 14 bases separating them. This CDR3 is 14 amino acids long. From germline, CDR1 is SGHTA and CDR2 FQGNSA. The CDR3 loop reads CASSPTGGGETQYF. The CDR3 DNA sequence: TGTGCCAGCAGCCCCACAGGGGGGGGAGAGACCCAGTACTTC.

The chain employs TRBV18 and TRBJ2-3; D is possibly TRBD1 (6 bases). This CDR3 has 14 amino acids. With 2 bases removed from V and 1 base from J, the gap between germline ends came to 7 bases. Germline CDR1 is KGHSH and CDR2 is LQKENI. The DNA of the CDR3 is TGTGCCAGCTCACCAGGGGGCGGCACAGATACGCAGTATTTT. It specifies CASSPGGGTDTQYF.

The rearrangement joins TRBV4-3 to TRBJ1-1; D gene unclear. The V end lost 1 base, the J end lost 2 bases, and 5 bases lay between the germline ends. Germline V lookup: CDR1 LGHNA, CDR2 YSLEER. This CDR3 has 13 residues. The DNA of the CDR3 is TGCGCCAGCAGCCAAGCGGATAACACTGAAGCTTTCTTT. This codes for CASSQADNTEAFF.

The chain carries TRBV18 and TRBJ2-7, with TRBD1 matching 8 bases. Germline V CDR1 and CDR2: KGHSH, LQKENI. V was pared by 5 bases and J by 2 bases, with 8 bases of the junction left unmatched. CDR3 length: 15 residues. CDR3 in amino acids: CASSSQPDRAYEQYF. CDR3 nucleotides: TGTGCCAGCTCATCTCAACCGGACAGGGCCTACGAGCAGTACTTC.

The rearrangement uses TRBV4-1 and TRBJ2-4; D is perhaps TRBD1 (5 bases). This CDR3 has 17 amino acids. With 2 bases removed from V and 0 bases from J, the gap between germline ends came to 14 bases. Per the germline V gene, CDR1 is MGHRA and CDR2 is YSYEKL. The DNA for the CDR3 is TGCGCCAGCAGCCAACCGACAGCCCCAGGAGCCAAAAACATTCAGTACTTC. It codes for CASSQPTAPGAKNIQYF.

The chain recombines TRBV30 with TRBJ2-7; D not certain. The CDR3 contains 10 residues. Trimming pared 7 bases from V and 4 bases from J, leaving 8 bases between. The germline V gene encodes CDR1 GTSNPN and CDR2 SVGIG (reference sequence). CDR3 nucleotide sequence: TGTGCCTCTGGCCAATACGAGCAGTACTTC. Translating it yields CASGQYEQYF.

This chain connects TRBV7-2 to TRBJ1-5, with D unclear. This CDR3 has 17 amino acids. CDR1 and CDR2 from the germline V gene are SGHTA and FQGNSA. With 5 bases removed from V and 0 bases from J, the gap between germline ends came to 17 bases. The CDR3 coding sequence is TGTGCCAGCAGCCCCCGTTTTTGGCCAGCTAGCAATCAGCCCCAGCATTTT. It translates to CASSPRFWPASNQPQHF. The variable domain in full, completed from reference TRBV7-2 and TRBJ1-5, reads GAGVSQSPSNKVTEKGKDVELRCDPISGHTALYWYRQSLGQGLEFLIYFQGNSAPDKSGLPSDRFSAERTGGSVSTLTIQRTQQEDSAVYLCASSPRFWPASNQPQHFGDGTRLSIL.

V gene TRBV29-1 combines with J gene TRBJ1-1, with a possible D match to TRBD1 (6 bases). The CDR3 sequence is 12 residues long. V was cut by 8 bases and J by 4 bases, with 14 bases left in between. CDR1 and CDR2 (germline): SQVTM, ANQGSEA. CDR3 loop: CSSKTGSTEAFF. The CDR3 DNA is TGCAGCTCAAAAACAGGGTCCACTGAAGCTTTCTTT.

The rearrangement joins TRBV11-2 to TRBJ2-7; no clear D. V was trimmed by 0 bases and J by 0 bases, leaving 3 bases between them. CDR3 length: 13 amino acids. Germline V gene lookup returns CDR1 SGHAT and CDR2 FQNNGV. In DNA form, the CDR3 reads TGTGCCAGCAGCTTAGATCCCTCCTACGAGCAGTACTTC. It encodes CASSLDPSYEQYF.

The rearrangement uses TRBV28 and TRBJ2-5; the D gene is possibly TRBD2 (7 bases). Germline V gene lookup returns CDR1 MDHEN and CDR2 SYDVKM. The CDR3 spans 16 residues. V was pared by 5 bases and J by 3 bases, with 19 bases between. In nucleotides, the CDR3 is TGTGCCAGCAGTCGCCCGGGGGAGGGGGTGAAAGAGACCCAGTACTTC. Translation gives CASSRPGEGVKETQYF.

This clone was counted between two and nine times. The chain has TRBV5-6 and TRBJ2-5; 10 nucleotides line up with TRBD2. CDR3 size: 14 residues. CDR1 is SGHDT and CDR2 is YYEEEE in the germline V gene. V lost 4 bases and J lost 3; bases outside the gene matches: 3. CDR3 in amino acids: CASSGLAEEETQYF. The CDR3 DNA reads TGTGCCAGCAGCGGACTAGCGGAAGAAGAGACCCAGTACTTC.

This clone has more than one count but fewer than ten. V is TRBV2 and J is TRBJ2-2, with unresolved D. Trimming took off 5 bases at V and 4 bases at J, with 14 bases between the two ends. Germline V gene data show CDR1 as SNHLY and CDR2 as FYNNEI. This CDR3 contains 15 residues. In DNA, the CDR3 is TGTGCCAGCAGTTCTGTTTTTCCTACCACCGGGGAGCTGTTTTTT. Protein: CASSSVFPTTGELFF.

The rearrangement joins TRBV4-1 to TRBJ2-7; TRBD2 agrees at 9 bases. V gave up 1 base and J gave up 6 bases; unmatched junction bases: 13. The CDR3 is 17 amino acids. Germline CDR1 reads MGHRA; CDR2 reads YSYEKL. The CDR3 here is CASSQVNLAGGLGEQYF. In nucleotides, the CDR3 is TGCGCCAGCAGCCAAGTAAACCTGGCGGGAGGGCTCGGCGAGCAGTACTTC.

V gene TRBV11-3 combines with J gene TRBJ2-5; no clear D gene. The CDR3 is 13 residues long. V was trimmed by 5 bases and J by 5 bases, leaving 12 bases between them. In germline, CDR1 is SGHNT, CDR2 YENEEA. CDR3 residues: CASSINVRETQYF. As DNA, the CDR3 is TGTGCCAGCAGCATAAATGTCCGGGAGACCCAGTACTTC. The entire variable domain, with the rest obtained from reference TRBV11-3 and TRBJ2-5, is as follows: EAGVVQSPRYKIIEKKQPVAFWCNPISGHNTLYWYLQNLGQGPELLIRYENEEAVDDSQLPKDRFSAERLKGVDSTLKIQPAELGDSAVYLCASSINVRETQYFGPGTRLLVL.

The chain carries TRBV11-2 and TRBJ2-5; 10 bases line up with TRBD2. Germline CDR1 SGHAT, CDR2 FQNNGV. After removal of 4 bases from V and 3 bases from J, the junction contained 5 bases not matched to a gene. The CDR3 extends over 15 amino acids. The CDR3 spells CASSYLAGVEETQYF. The DNA of the CDR3 is TGTGCCAGCAGCTATCTAGCGGGGGTGGAAGAGACCCAGTACTTC.

The chain joins TRBV19 to TRBJ2-2; 8 positions agree with TRBD1. The length of the CDR3 is 15 residues. Trimming at V came to 3 bases and at J to 7 bases, leaving 7 bases not matched to a gene. Germline lookup yields CDR1 LNHDA and CDR2 SQIVND (reference sequence). The CDR3 DNA follows: TGTGCCAGTAGTATTGCAGGGGGCGCAGGCGGGGAGCTGTTTTTT. This encodes CASSIAGGAGGELFF.

J is TRBJ2-1 and V is TRBV19; D remains unclear. The V and J ends lost 3 bases and 5 bases respectively, with 14 bases between them. CDR1 is LNHDA and CDR2 is SQIVND in the germline V gene (reference sequence). This CDR3 is built from 15 residues. The DNA of the CDR3 is TGTGCCAGTAGTATGAACTGGAAGGGTAACAATGAGCAGTTCTTC. Protein: CASSMNWKGNNEQFF.

This chain connects TRBV7-2 to TRBJ2-1; D is unclear. Trimming pared 1 base from V and 12 bases from J, leaving 16 bases between. The CDR3 length is 14 residues. CDR1 is SGHTA and CDR2 is FQGNSA in the germline V gene. CDR3 region: CASSLEGSTIAQFF. CDR3 DNA: TGTGCCAGCAGCTTAGAAGGTAGTACAATTGCGCAGTTCTTC.